The 19 T cell receptor beta chains below all came from one sample that was sequenced in a study of early T cells in non-severe SARS-CoV-2 infection. TCRdb re-called the 5' RACE reads through MiXCR, storing one row per CDR3 protein. The sample carries tens of thousands of distinct CDR3 sequences, over 7% recorded once. Sequencing used whole blood. The receptors originated from an adult who was a healthcare worker with PCR-confirmed SARS-CoV-2 infection or an uninfected control (not recorded which).

There are many counts of this clonotype. This chain joins TRBV2 and TRBJ1-2; a possible D gene is TRBD1 (5 bases). V was cut by 6 bases and J by 8 bases, with 13 bases left in between. CDR3 length equals 12 residues. CDR1 and CDR2 (germline): SNHLY, FYNNEI. In DNA form, the CDR3 reads TGTGCCAGCAGATCCCAAGGGGACGGCTACACCTTC. Encoded protein: CASRSQGDGYTF.

The genes are TRBV28 and TRBJ2-1; D is undetermined. This CDR3 is 12 amino acids long. Deletions cut 5 bases from V and 10 bases from J, with 12 bases between. Germline V gene lookup returns CDR1 MDHEN and CDR2 SYDVKM. DNA of the CDR3: TGTGCCAGCAGTGCCCAGTGGGCAGAGCAGTTCTTC. It yields the protein CASSAQWAEQFF.

The chain has TRBV4-1 and TRBJ2-5, with TRBD2 matching 10 bases. Germline CDR1 reads MGHRA; CDR2 reads YSYEKL. The length of the CDR3 is 16 residues. V trimming: 4 bases; J trimming: 5 bases; junction bases outside the gene matches: 10. The CDR3 protein is CASSRLLAGDGETQYF. Written as DNA, the CDR3 is TGCGCCAGCAGCCGCCTGCTAGCGGGGGATGGGGAGACCCAGTACTTC.

V and J are TRBV2 and TRBJ2-1; no clear D. CDR3 length equals 15 residues. The germline V gene encodes CDR1 SNHLY and CDR2 FYNNEI. V lost 3 bases and J lost 7, with 16 bases in between. As DNA, the CDR3 is TGTGCCAGCAGTGATAGTCCCCGTGTGAATAATGAGCAGTTCTTC. This gives the protein CASSDSPRVNNEQFF.

This clonotype was seen ten or more times. Here the CDR3 reads CASSLLAGAFYEQYF. The CDR3 DNA follows: TGTGCCAGCAGCTTACTAGCGGGGGCCTTCTACGAGCAGTACTTC. The chain uses TRBV7-2 and TRBJ2-7; TRBD2 agrees at 10 bases. This CDR3 is built from 15 residues. J was trimmed by 3 bases and V by 2 bases; bases with no gene match: 4. The germline V gene has CDR1 SGHTA and CDR2 FQGNSA.

This clonotype was seen a few times. This CDR3 reads CSARDPGPGGPQHF. In DNA, the CDR3 is TGCAGTGCTAGAGATCCGGGACCCGGGGGACCCCAGCATTTT. V usage is TRBV20-1 and J usage is TRBJ1-5; TRBD1 is a possible D gene (5 bases). The V gene lost 0 bases and the J gene lost 10 bases, with 16 bases spanning the gap. Germline-derived CDR1 and CDR2 are DFQATT and SNEGSKA (reference sequence). The CDR3 extends over 14 amino acids.

This clonotype appeared a few times. This chain connects TRBV15 to TRBJ2-3; D possibly corresponds to TRBD1 (6 bases). Trimming took 3 bases from V and 6 from J, leaving 10 bases between them. The CDR3 extends over 13 amino acids. Germline V gene sequence: CDR1 LNHNV, CDR2 YYDKDF (reference sequence). In nucleotides, the CDR3 is TGTGCCACCAGCAGGGGGGCCGAGGATACGCAGTATTTT. It translates to CATSRGAEDTQYF.

The chain is built from TRBV4-1 and TRBJ1-1; D may be TRBD1 (5 bases). Trimming took 0 bases from V and 5 from J, leaving 13 bases between them. CDR1 is MGHRA and CDR2 is YSYEKL in the germline V gene. The CDR3 extends over 15 amino acids. In nucleotides, the CDR3 is TGCGCCAGCAGCCAAGATTCACGGGGGGGGACTGAAGCTTTCTTT. Its protein product is CASSQDSRGGTEAFF.

This clonotype was observed at least ten times. The rearrangement links TRBV20-1 to TRBJ2-1; maybe TRBD1 (6 bases). Trimming cost V 6 bases and J 6 bases, with 9 bases left between them. CDR1 DFQATT and CDR2 SNEGSKA come from the germline V gene (reference sequence). The CDR3 spans 11 residues. The CDR3 nucleotides read TGCAGTGCCATAGGGGGCAATGAGCAGTTCTTC. It is translated as CSAIGGNEQFF.

V and J are TRBV20-1 and TRBJ2-1; the D gene is possibly TRBD2 (5 bases). Germline CDR1 is DFQATT and CDR2 is SNEGSKA (reference sequence). Trimming took off 1 base at V and 7 bases at J, with 5 bases between the two ends. The CDR3 sequence is 11 residues long. CDR3 in amino acids: CSARGENEQFF. As DNA, the CDR3 is TGCAGTGCTAGAGGGGAGAATGAGCAGTTCTTC.

This clonotype was seen only a few times. DNA for the CDR3: TGTGCCAGCAGCCGCTCCGGGGATTCCGAGCAGTTCTTC. Protein product: CASSRSGDSEQFF. V is TRBV7-3 and J is TRBJ2-1; TRBD2 is a possible D gene (5 bases). CDR3 length equals 13 residues. Per germline, CDR1 SGHTA and CDR2 FQGTGA. Trimming shortened V by 5 bases and J by 10 bases, and 15 bases separated the two germline ends.

This clonotype was seen repeatedly, ten times or more. V is TRBV12-3 or TRBV12-4 and J is TRBJ2-7, with 7 positions matching TRBD1. Trimming cost V 6 bases and J 9 bases; bases outside gene matches: 17. The CDR3 sequence is 15 residues long. DNA for the CDR3: TGTGCCAGCAGGGAGTCCCGGGACAGCTACGAGCGGCAGTACTTC. It encodes CASRESRDSYERQYF.

There are many counts of this clonotype. This sequence joins TRBV4-1 and TRBJ2-7; 12 positions match TRBD2. Trimming at V came to 3 bases and at J to 4 bases, leaving 4 bases not matched to a gene. CDR3 length equals 15 residues. Germline assignment: CDR1 MGHRA and CDR2 YSYEKL. The CDR3 DNA is TGCGCCAGCAGCCAGGCTGGGACTAGCGGGTACGAGCAGTACTTC. Encoded protein: CASSQAGTSGYEQYF.

This clonotype was observed a few times. The chain has TRBV30 and TRBJ2-7; 7 bases align to TRBD1. CDR3 size: 11 residues. Germline V CDR1 and CDR2: GTSNPN, SVGIG (reference sequence). The chain's CDR3 is CAAGTAYEQYF. The CDR3 bases are TGTGCTGCCGGGACAGCGTACGAGCAGTACTTC.

The chain is built from TRBV7-9 and TRBJ1-2; 8 bases are shared with TRBD1. From germline, CDR1 is SEHNR and CDR2 FQNEAQ (reference sequence). V shed 4 bases and J 6 bases; nucleotides not matched to a gene: 7. This CDR3 has 14 residues. Here the CDR3 DNA reads TGTGCCAGCAGCTATAATCAGGGGGCGAATGGCTACACCTTC. This translates into CASSYNQGANGYTF.

The chain joins TRBV7-9 to TRBJ2-1, with D uncertain. The germline gives CDR1 SEHNR, CDR2 FQNEAQ (reference sequence). V was cut by 2 bases and J by 12 bases, with 14 bases left in between. This CDR3 is built from 13 residues. The CDR3 DNA reads TGTGCCAGCAGCTTAACAACACCCCTCCGGCAGTTCTTC. Its protein product is CASSLTTPLRQFF.

This clonotype was observed a few times. V usage is TRBV28 and J usage is TRBJ1-1, with TRBD1 identical over 8 bases. This CDR3 has 13 residues. CDR1 and CDR2 from the germline V gene are MDHEN and SYDVKM. J gave up 4 bases and V 6 bases, and 4 bases lay outside the gene matches. CDR3 nucleotides: TGTGCCAGCAGAAGTGACAGGGGCACTGAAGCTTTCTTT. This sequence encodes CASRSDRGTEAFF.

This clonotype was counted ten times or more. This chain joins TRBV7-6 and TRBJ2-1; 9 bases fit TRBD2. J was trimmed by 5 bases and V by 1 base; bases with no gene match: 6. From germline, CDR1 is SGHVS and CDR2 FNYEAQ. This CDR3 contains 16 residues. DNA of the CDR3: TGTGCCAGCAGCTTAGTTGCGGGGGGGTCCAACAATGAGCAGTTCTTC. Amino acids: CASSLVAGGSNNEQFF. The variable domain in full, with the rest retrieved from reference TRBV7-6 and TRBJ2-1, is GAGVSQSPRYKVTKRGQDVALRCDPISGHVSLYWYRQALGQGPEFLTYFNYEAQQDKSGLPNDRFSAERPEGSISTLTIQRTEQRDSAMYRCASSLVAGGSNNEQFFGPGTRLTVL.

Ten or more counts support this clonotype. J is TRBJ2-3 and V is TRBV20-1, with 10 bases identical to TRBD2. The CDR3 loop spans 17 amino acids. Germline V lookup: CDR1 DFQATT, CDR2 SNEGSKA (reference sequence). After removal of 0 bases from V and 3 bases from J, the junction contained 9 bases not matched to a gene. CDR3 residues: CSARDPSGRALTDTQYF. The CDR3 coding sequence is TGCAGTGCTAGAGATCCCAGCGGGAGGGCCCTGACAGATACGCAGTATTTT.